Sequencing of this TCR beta chain was carried out in a study of response to subunit inactivated influenza vaccine. General study points: Each seasonal influenza vaccination, the authors suggested, recruits few new T cells.

TCRdb itself ran the RT-PCR reads through MiXCR, one entry per CDR3 protein. The data contain 300,000 to 350,000 distinct CDR3 sequences, roughly 22% of them singletons. Germline CDR1 LNHDA, CDR2 SQIVND (reference sequence). V lost 4 bases to trimming and J lost 5 bases, with 23 bases between them. The CDR3 is 17 amino acids. This clonotype was counted only a few times. What it binds is unknown. This chain uses TRBV19 with TRBJ1-1; D is perhaps TRBD1 (6 bases). Material: PBMCs from blood, obtained 21 months after vaccination. This TCR derives from a man aged 45-69 years who received an inactivated influenza vaccine. DNA for the CDR3: TGTGCCAGTAGTACGATCGGGACAAACCGAGAGGGGACTGAAGCTTTCTTT. This encodes CASSTIGTNREGTEAFF.